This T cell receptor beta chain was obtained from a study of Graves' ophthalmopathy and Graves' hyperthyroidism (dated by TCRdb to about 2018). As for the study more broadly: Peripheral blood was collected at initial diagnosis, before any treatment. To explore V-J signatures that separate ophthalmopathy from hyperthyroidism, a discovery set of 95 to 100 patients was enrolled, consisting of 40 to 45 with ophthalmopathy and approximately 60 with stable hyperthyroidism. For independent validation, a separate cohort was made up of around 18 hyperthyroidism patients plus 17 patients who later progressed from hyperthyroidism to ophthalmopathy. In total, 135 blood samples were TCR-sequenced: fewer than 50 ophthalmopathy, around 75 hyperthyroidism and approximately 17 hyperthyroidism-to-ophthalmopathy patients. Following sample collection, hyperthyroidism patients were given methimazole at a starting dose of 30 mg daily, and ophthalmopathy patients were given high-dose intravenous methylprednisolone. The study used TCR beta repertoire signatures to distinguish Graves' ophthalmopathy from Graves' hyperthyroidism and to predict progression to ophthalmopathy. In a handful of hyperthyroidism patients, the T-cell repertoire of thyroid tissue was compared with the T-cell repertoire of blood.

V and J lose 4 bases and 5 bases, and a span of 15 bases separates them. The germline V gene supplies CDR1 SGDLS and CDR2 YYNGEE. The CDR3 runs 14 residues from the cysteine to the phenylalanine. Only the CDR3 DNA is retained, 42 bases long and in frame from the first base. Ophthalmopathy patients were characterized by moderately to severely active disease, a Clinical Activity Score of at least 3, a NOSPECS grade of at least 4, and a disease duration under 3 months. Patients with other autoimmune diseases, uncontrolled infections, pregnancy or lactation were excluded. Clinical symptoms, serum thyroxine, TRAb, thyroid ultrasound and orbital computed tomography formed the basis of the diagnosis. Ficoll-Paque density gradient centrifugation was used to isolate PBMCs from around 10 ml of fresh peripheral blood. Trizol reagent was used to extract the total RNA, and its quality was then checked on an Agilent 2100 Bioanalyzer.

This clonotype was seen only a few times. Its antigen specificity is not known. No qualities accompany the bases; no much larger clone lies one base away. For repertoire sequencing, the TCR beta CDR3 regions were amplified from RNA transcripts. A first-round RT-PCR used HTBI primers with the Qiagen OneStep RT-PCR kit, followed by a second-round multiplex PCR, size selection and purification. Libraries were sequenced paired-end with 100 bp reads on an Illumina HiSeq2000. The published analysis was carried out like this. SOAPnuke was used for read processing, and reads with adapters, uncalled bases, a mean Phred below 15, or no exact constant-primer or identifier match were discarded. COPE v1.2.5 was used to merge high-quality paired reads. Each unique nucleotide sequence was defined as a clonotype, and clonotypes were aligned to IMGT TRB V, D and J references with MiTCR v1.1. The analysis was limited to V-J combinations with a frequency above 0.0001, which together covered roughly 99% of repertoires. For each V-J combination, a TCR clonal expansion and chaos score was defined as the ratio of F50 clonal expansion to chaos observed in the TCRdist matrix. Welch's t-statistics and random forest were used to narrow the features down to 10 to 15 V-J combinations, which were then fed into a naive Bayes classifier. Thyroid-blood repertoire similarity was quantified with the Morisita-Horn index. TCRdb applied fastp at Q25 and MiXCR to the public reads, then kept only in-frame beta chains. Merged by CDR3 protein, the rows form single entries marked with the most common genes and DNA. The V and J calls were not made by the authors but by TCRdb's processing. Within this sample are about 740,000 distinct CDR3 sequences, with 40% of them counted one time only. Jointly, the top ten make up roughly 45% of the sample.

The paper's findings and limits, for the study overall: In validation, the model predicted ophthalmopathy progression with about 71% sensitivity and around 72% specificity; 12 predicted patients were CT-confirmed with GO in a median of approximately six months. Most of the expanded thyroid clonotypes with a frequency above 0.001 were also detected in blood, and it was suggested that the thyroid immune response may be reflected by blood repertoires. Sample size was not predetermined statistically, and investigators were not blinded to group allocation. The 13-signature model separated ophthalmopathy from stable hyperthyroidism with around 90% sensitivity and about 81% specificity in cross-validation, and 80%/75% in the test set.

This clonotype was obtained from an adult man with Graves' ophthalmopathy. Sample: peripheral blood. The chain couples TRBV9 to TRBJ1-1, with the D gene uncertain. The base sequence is TGTGCCAGCAGCACGCCCAAACTGGGAACTGAAGCTTTCTTT. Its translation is CASSTPKLGTEAFF. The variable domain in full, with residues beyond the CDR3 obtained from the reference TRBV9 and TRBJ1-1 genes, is DSGVTQTPKHLITATGQRVTLRCSPRSGDLSVYWYQQSLDQGLQFLIQYYNGEERAKGNILERFSAQQFPDLHSELNLSSLELGDSALYFCASSTPKLGTEAFFGQGTRLTVV.